This TCR beta chain was retrieved from a study of CD8 T cells in ankylosing spondylitis. Study observations and caveats: Significant enrichment of disease-linked clones was reported in matched ankylosing spondylitis synovial fluid. Characteristic of ankylosing spondylitis blood, it appeared, was a TCR beta motif comprising several highly homologous variants.

This clonotype has ten or more counts. Its antigen remains unidentified. V was pared by 6 bases and J by 0 bases, with 8 bases between. Germline CDR1 and CDR2: WSHSY and SAAADI. CDR3 size: 13 residues. By quantitative 5'-RACE with molecular barcodes, the TCR beta libraries were made. One entry per CDR3 protein results from TCRdb running MiXCR on the 5' RACE reads. The sample holds approximately 100,000 distinct CDR3 sequences, about 8% seen once. The genes are TRBV10-2 and TRBJ1-1; maybe TRBD1 (5 bases). Input material: blood, either unsorted or a sorted T cell fraction (not recorded which). The TCR comes from a male donor with ankylosing spondylitis or in good health (not recorded which). DNA for the CDR3: TGCGCCAGCAGGGACACCTTGAACACTGAAGCTTTCTTT. Its protein product is CASRDTLNTEAFF.